The 3 T cell receptor beta chains below come from one sample, sequenced in a study of blood T cell repertoires in COVID-19. Profiled with immunoSEQ multiplex PCR; TCRdb holds only in-frame clones, not every one. The sample includes over 85,000 clones, 87% of them seen just once. Material for sequencing was peripheral blood. These receptors were taken from a human donor in a cohort sampled during active COVID-19.

Only one count was recorded for this clone. This chain connects TRBV5-4 to TRBJ1-1, with D maybe TRBD1 (6 bases). This CDR3 has 15 residues. V was cut by 4 bases and J by 1 base, with 14 bases left in between. Germline CDR1 is SGHNT and CDR2 is YYREEE (reference sequence). The CDR3 nucleotides are TGTGCCAGCAGCATAGGTCAGGGGACGAACACTGAAGCTTTCTTT. This sequence encodes CASSIGQGTNTEAFF.

This chain connects TRBV2 to TRBJ2-3; 11 nucleotides match TRBD2. The V gene end was trimmed by 0 bases and the J gene end by 2 bases; junction bases not matched to a gene: 10. The CDR3 totals 19 residues. Germline CDR1 reads SNHLY; CDR2 reads FYNNEI. The CDR3 loop is CASSEALLEGLADTDTQYF. The CDR3 DNA reads TGTGCCAGCAGTGAAGCGCTTTTGGAGGGACTAGCGGACACAGATACGCAGTATTTT.

This clone was recorded only once. The V and J genes are TRBV7-2 and TRBJ1-6; no reliable D call. V shed 3 bases and J shed 10 bases, with 7 bases lying between them. This CDR3 has 12 amino acids. Germline values: CDR1 SGHTA, CDR2 FQGNSA. The CDR3: CASSLTGSPLHF. In DNA form, the CDR3 reads TGTGCCAGCAGCTTGACCGGGTCACCCCTCCACTTT.